These 27 T cell receptor beta chains came from one sample sequenced in a study of blood T cell repertoires in COVID-19. Produced via immunoSEQ multiplex PCR; TCRdb's table is partial and in-frame only. The data show fewer than 350,000 clones, roughly 85% seen once. Sequenced input: peripheral blood. These receptors originate from a human donor in a cohort sampled during active COVID-19.

The rearrangement links TRBV20-1 to TRBJ2-3, with a weak D call TRBD2 (5 bases). This CDR3 region has 14 residues. Between the trimmed V and J ends, which lost 3 bases and 1 base, there was a span of 11 bases. Germline loops: CDR1 DFQATT, CDR2 SNEGSKA (reference sequence). The CDR3 DNA sequence: TGCAGTGCTAGTCGGGGAGAGGGCACAGATACGCAGTATTTT. As protein: CSASRGEGTDTQYF.

The rearrangement links TRBV5-4 to TRBJ2-3, with 10 bases matching TRBD1. The ends lost 2 bases at V and 3 bases at J; junction bases unmatched: 3. Germline V lookup: CDR1 SGHNT, CDR2 YYREEE (reference sequence). There are 15 residues in the CDR3. The DNA for the CDR3 is TGTGCCAGCAGCTTACGGGACAGGGGTACAGATACGCAGTATTTT. It translates to CASSLRDRGTDTQYF.

This sequence joins TRBV19 and TRBJ2-2; TRBD2 agrees at 12 bases. The CDR3 has 15 residues. Germline assignment: CDR1 LNHDA and CDR2 SQIVND (reference sequence). The V and J ends lost 8 bases and 8 bases, in that order; junction bases with no gene match: 9. The CDR3 nucleotides are TGTGCCAGTGACCCTAGCGGGGGGGTAGGTGGGGAGCTGTTTTTT. It codes for CASDPSGGVGGELFF.

The CDR3 sequence is CASMRIGELFF. CDR3 in DNA: TGTGCCAGCATGAGAATCGGGGAGCTGTTTTTT. This sequence joins TRBV12-3 or TRBV12-4 and TRBJ2-2; no firm D call. This CDR3 region has 11 residues. Between the trimmed V and J ends, which lost 7 bases and 7 bases, there was a span of 7 bases.

The chain links TRBV7-8 to TRBJ1-6; possibly TRBD1 for D (5 bases). This CDR3 has 15 residues. The germline V and J ends were trimmed by 2 bases and 7 bases, with 12 bases remaining between them. CDR1 is SGHVS, CDR2 FQNEAQ, per germline. The CDR3 region has the DNA TGTGCCAGCAGCTTAAGTACAGGTGTGAATTCACCCCTCCACTTT. This sequence encodes CASSLSTGVNSPLHF.

The V gene is TRBV24-1, the J gene TRBJ1-2; D possibly corresponds to TRBD1 (5 bases). The CDR3 loop spans 14 amino acids. Trimming removed 3 bases from V and 4 bases from J, with 11 bases in between. CDR1 KGHDR and CDR2 SFDVKD come from the germline V gene. The CDR3 DNA follows: TGTGCCACCAGTGATCTACGACAGAGCTATGGCTACACCTTC. Protein: CATSDLRQSYGYTF.

This rearrangement joins TRBV7-9 to TRBJ2-7; 9 bases align to TRBD1. Unmatched junction bases numbered 17, after V lost 5 bases and J lost 6 bases. Germline V gives CDR1 SEHNR, CDR2 FQNEAQ (reference sequence). This CDR3 has 17 residues. The CDR3 DNA reads TGTGCCAGCAGCCACGGGGGGAAACGGGACAGGGTTGGCGAGCAGTACTTC. It codes for CASSHGGKRDRVGEQYF.

This chain joins TRBV7-7 and TRBJ2-1; TRBD2 agrees at 8 bases. This CDR3 is built from 16 residues. J lost 4 bases, V lost 2 bases, and 7 bases had no gene match. Germline lookup yields CDR1 SSHAT and CDR2 FNYEAQ (reference sequence). The CDR3 here is CASSLSASGYYNEQFF. The CDR3 bases are TGTGCCAGCAGCTTATCCGCTAGCGGGTATTACAATGAGCAGTTCTTC.

This chain connects TRBV2 to TRBJ1-4; no reliable D call. The ends were cut back, 0 bases at V and 7 bases at J, with 12 bases in the middle. The germline CDR1 and CDR2 sequences are SNHLY and FYNNEI. There are 15 residues in the CDR3. CDR3 protein: CASSEAKTPGEKLFF. The DNA of the CDR3 is TGTGCCAGCAGTGAAGCTAAAACTCCTGGTGAAAAACTGTTTTTT.

The chain couples TRBV24-1 to TRBJ2-1; 7 bases map to TRBD2. The V and J ends lost 7 bases and 5 bases, in that order; junction bases with no gene match: 7. Germline V gives CDR1 KGHDR, CDR2 SFDVKD. The CDR3 totals 14 residues. The CDR3 region is CATRGPGGNNEQFF. For the CDR3, the DNA is TGTGCCACCAGGGGGCCGGGAGGAAACAATGAGCAGTTCTTC.

The V and J genes are TRBV18 and TRBJ2-6, with no clear D. V was clipped by 5 bases and J by 0 bases, with 8 bases between them. The CDR3 loop spans 15 amino acids. CDR1 KGHSH and CDR2 LQKENI come from the germline V gene. CDR3 amino acids: CASSTTISGANVLTF. The CDR3, as DNA: TGTGCCAGCTCAACTACGATCTCTGGGGCCAACGTCCTGACTTTC.

J is TRBJ1-4 and V is TRBV4-2; weak D call: TRBD1 (5 bases). Trimming stripped 1 base from V and 6 bases from J, with 15 bases between. Looked up from germline, CDR1 is LGHNA and CDR2 is YNFKEQ. The CDR3 is 16 residues long. The CDR3 here is CASSQGWQGRDEKLFF. CDR3 bases: TGTGCCAGCAGCCAAGGATGGCAGGGCCGGGATGAAAAACTGTTTTTT.

The chain recombines TRBV11-2 with TRBJ2-3; 9 bases line up with TRBD2. Germline CDR1 reads SGHAT; CDR2 reads FQNNGV. V shed 2 bases and J 1 base; nucleotides not matched to a gene: 1. The CDR3 has 15 amino acids. The CDR3 DNA is TGTGCCAGCAGCTTACGGACTAGCGGCACAGATACGCAGTATTTT. It encodes CASSLRTSGTDTQYF. Using reference TRBV11-2 and TRBJ2-3 for the parts outside the CDR3, the full variable domain is EAGVAQSPRYKIIEKRQSVAFWCNPISGHATLYWYQQILGQGPKLLIQFQNNGVVDDSQLPKDRFSAERLKGVDSTLKIQPAKLEDSAVYLCASSLRTSGTDTQYFGPGTRLTVL.

This clone was observed once. The chain is built from TRBV5-4 and TRBJ1-6; no clear D gene. The CDR3 loop spans 16 amino acids. Trimming took 0 bases from V and 1 from J, leaving 8 bases between them. Germline assignment: CDR1 SGHNT and CDR2 YYREEE (reference sequence). The CDR3 spells CASSLAGRSYNSPLHF. DNA for the CDR3: TGTGCCAGCAGCTTGGCGGGTCGATCCTATAATTCACCCCTCCACTTT. Complete variable domain (other parts from reference TRBV5-4 and TRBJ1-6): ETGVTQSPTHLIKTRGQQVTLRCSSQSGHNTVSWYQQALGQGPQFIFQYYREEENGRGNFPPRFSGLQFPNYSSELNVNALELDDSALYLCASSLAGRSYNSPLHFGNGTRLTVT.

This clone was recorded only once. The chain recombines TRBV6-1 with TRBJ1-1, with D possibly TRBD1 on 5 matching bases. Germline-derived CDR1 and CDR2 are MNHNS and SASEGT. V shed 1 base and J shed 6 bases, with 9 bases lying between them. This CDR3 comprises 13 residues. The DNA of the CDR3 is TGTGCCAGCAGTGAAGAACAGGCCGCTGAAGCTTTCTTT. Its protein is CASSEEQAAEAFF.

This clone showed up just once. This CDR3 reads CASSARRAGRGDTIYF. In nucleotides, the CDR3 is TGTGCCAGCAGCGCGAGGAGGGCAGGGCGTGGGGACACCATATATTTT. The V and J genes are TRBV9 and TRBJ1-3, with D tentatively TRBD1 (5 bases). CDR3 length: 16 amino acids. Germline CDR1 SGDLS, CDR2 YYNGEE. Trimming took off 3 bases at V and 8 bases at J, with 21 bases between the two ends.

The rearrangement links TRBV5-1 to TRBJ2-5, with TRBD2 matching 14 bases. Germline values: CDR1 SGHRS, CDR2 YFSETQ. Unmatched junction bases numbered 6, after V lost 3 bases and J lost 5 bases. The CDR3 totals 16 residues. The CDR3 DNA reads TGCGCCAGCAGCTACGGGACTAGCGGGGGTCATGAGACCCAGTACTTC. Translation gives CASSYGTSGGHETQYF.

The rearrangement joins TRBV2 to TRBJ1-6; weak D call: TRBD1 (5 bases). The CDR3 is made up of 16 amino acids. CDR1 and CDR2 (germline): SNHLY, FYNNEI. The ends were cut back, 6 bases at V and 7 bases at J, with 19 bases in the middle. The CDR3 loop is CASRETTDMLNSPLHF. The CDR3 nucleotides read TGTGCCAGCAGAGAAACAACGGACATGCTGAATTCACCCCTCCACTTT.

The chain links TRBV2 to TRBJ1-1; 9 bases are shared with TRBD1. CDR3 length: 15 amino acids. Germline assignment: CDR1 SNHLY and CDR2 FYNNEI. Losses at the gene ends were 6 bases for V and 4 bases for J; bases not matched to a gene: 9. The CDR3 coding sequence is TGTGCCAGCAGGAGACAGGGGGGAACGGGCACTGAAGCTTTCTTT. It translates to CASRRQGGTGTEAFF.

Many counts were recorded for this clone. The genes are TRBV9 and TRBJ2-1; 10 bases fit TRBD2. The V gene's germline CDR1 is SGDLS and CDR2 YYNGEE. The CDR3 runs to 15 residues. The V and J ends lost 3 bases and 1 base, in that order; junction bases with no gene match: 1. CDR3 residues: CASSGAGGSYNEQFF. The CDR3 DNA sequence: TGTGCCAGCAGCGGAGCGGGGGGGTCCTACAATGAGCAGTTCTTC.

The chain links TRBV18 to TRBJ2-3, with TRBD1 matching over 10 bases. The CDR3 is 17 residues long. V gave up 3 bases and J gave up 5 bases; unmatched junction bases: 11. CDR1 and CDR2 from the germline V gene are KGHSH and LQKENI. This chain's CDR3 is CASSPLDRGQYRDTQYF. As DNA, the CDR3 is TGTGCCAGCTCACCTCTTGACAGGGGGCAGTACAGAGATACGCAGTATTTT.

This chain links TRBV5-6 with TRBJ1-1, with a tentative D call TRBD1 (5 bases). The CDR3 loop spans 13 amino acids. Between the trimmed V and J ends, which lost 0 bases and 7 bases, there was a span of 10 bases. The germline V gene has CDR1 SGHDT and CDR2 YYEEEE. The CDR3 loop reads CASSLVGGDEAFF. CDR3 DNA sequence: TGTGCCAGCAGCTTGGTGGGGGGAGATGAAGCTTTCTTT.

This clone was recorded only once. The chain uses TRBV4-2 and TRBJ2-2; no reliable D call. This CDR3 contains 14 residues. Trimming shortened V by 3 bases and J by 5 bases, and 10 bases separated the two germline ends. From germline, CDR1 is LGHNA and CDR2 YNFKEQ. Here the CDR3 DNA reads TGTGCCAGCAGCCACCCCACAAGTACCGGGGAGCTGTTTTTT. It encodes CASSHPTSTGELFF.

The chain couples TRBV10-3 to TRBJ2-7; perhaps TRBD1 as D (6 bases). Germline CDR1 reads ENHRY; CDR2 reads SYGVKD. Trimming took off 2 bases at V and 2 bases at J, with 13 bases between the two ends. This CDR3 is built from 15 residues. The CDR3 loop is CAISELQGIAYEQYF. The CDR3 DNA sequence: TGTGCCATCAGTGAGCTACAGGGAATTGCCTACGAGCAGTACTTC.

The chain has TRBV5-5 and TRBJ2-5, with 7 positions matching TRBD1. There are 15 residues in the CDR3. Germline V CDR1 and CDR2: SGHKS, YYEKEE (reference sequence). With V trimmed by 4 bases and J by 0 bases, 6 bases remained unmatched. CDR3 protein: CASSNSQGYQETQYF. The CDR3, as DNA: TGTGCCAGCAGCAACTCACAGGGGTACCAAGAGACCCAGTACTTC.

This clone came up a few times. The chain employs TRBV7-3 and TRBJ1-1; D unresolved. CDR1 is SGHTA and CDR2 is FQGTGA in the germline V gene. Trimming pared 2 bases from V and 8 bases from J, leaving 3 bases between. The CDR3 is 10 residues long. The DNA for the CDR3 is TGTGCCAGCAGCTTAGAGGAAGCTTTCTTT. Translation gives CASSLEEAFF. Full variable domain (outside the CDR3, taken from reference TRBV7-3 and TRBJ1-1): GAGVSQTPSNKVTEKGKYVELRCDPISGHTALYWYRQSLGQGPEFLIYFQGTGAADDSGLPNDRFFAVRPEGSVSTLKIQRTERGDSAVYLCASSLEEAFFGQGTRLTVV.

The rearrangement joins TRBV30 to TRBJ1-2; TRBD1 matches at 7 bases. V lost 8 bases to trimming and J lost 6 bases; unmatched junction nucleotides: 9. This CDR3 has 12 amino acids. Germline V gene lookup returns CDR1 GTSNPN and CDR2 SVGIG (reference sequence). The CDR3 reads CAIDRDSDGYTF. The CDR3 nucleotides read TGTGCCATTGACCGGGACAGTGATGGCTACACCTTC.